Presented here are 9 T cell receptor beta chains from one specimen sequenced in a study of cytomegalovirus exposure and HLA in healthy donors. PCR was performed using 60 Vbeta and 13 Jbeta primers. Assay: immunoSEQ multiplex PCR; the TCRdb copy retains only in-frame clones and omits some. The sample contains approximately 180,000 clones, 65% to 80% of which appear only once. Sequencing was done on a sample of PBMCs. The receptors shown here come from a woman aged 35 to 49 in good health and CMV-seronegative.

This clone came up a few times. CDR3 loop: CASPLTGKDSPLHF. For the CDR3, the DNA is TGTGCCAGTCCACTGACAGGGAAGGATTCACCCCTCCACTTT. J is TRBJ1-6 and V is TRBV2; 7 positions agree with TRBD1. Germline-derived CDR1 and CDR2 are SNHLY and FYNNEI. This CDR3 comprises 14 residues. Trimming removed 9 bases from V and 8 bases from J; junction bases left unmatched: 10. Variable domain in full (rest from reference TRBV2 and TRBJ1-6): EPEVTQTPSHQVTQMGQEVILRCVPISNHLYFYWYRQILGQKVEFLVSFYNNEISEKSEIFDDQFSVERPDGSNFTLKIRSTKLEDSAMYFCASPLTGKDSPLHFGNGTRLTVT.

The chain combines TRBV7-2 with TRBJ1-4; no clear D gene. Germline V CDR1 and CDR2: SGHTA, FQGNSA. V lost 2 bases and J 0 bases, leaving 7 bases between the germline ends. The CDR3 extends over 15 amino acids. In nucleotides, the CDR3 is TGTGCCAGCAGCTTAACAGCCGCAACTAATGAAAAACTGTTTTTT. Translating gives CASSLTAATNEKLFF.

This clone has just a few counts. The J gene is TRBJ1-1, the V gene TRBV4-1, with 8 nucleotides matching TRBD1. Germline V gene sequence: CDR1 MGHRA, CDR2 YSYEKL. CDR3 length: 15 residues. The J segment lost 2 bases and the V segment lost 4 bases, leaving 6 bases of the junction unmatched. The DNA for the CDR3 is TGCGCCAGCAGCCTGCCCGACAGGGGAAACACTGAAGCTTTCTTT. This sequence encodes CASSLPDRGNTEAFF.

The genes are TRBV30 and TRBJ1-5; perhaps TRBD1 as D (5 bases). The CDR3 runs to 15 residues. Germline lookup yields CDR1 GTSNPN and CDR2 SVGIG (reference sequence). V lost 2 bases to trimming and J lost 0 bases, with 11 bases between them. CDR3 coding DNA: TGTGCCTGGAGTAGGTTAGGGGCTAGCAATCAGCCCCAGCATTTT. Translation gives CAWSRLGASNQPQHF.

The V call is TRBV7-2, the J call TRBJ1-4; 7 nucleotides match TRBD1. This CDR3 is 14 amino acids long. Germline trimming cut 5 bases from V and 8 bases from J; bases unmatched to any gene: 8. The germline V gene has CDR1 SGHTA and CDR2 FQGNSA. CDR3 sequence: CASSTPGGREKLFF. As DNA, the CDR3 is TGTGCCAGCAGCACGCCAGGGGGGAGGGAAAAACTGTTTTTT.

The chain recombines TRBV11-2 with TRBJ2-7; D uncertain. Trimming stripped 0 bases from V and 6 bases from J, with 9 bases between. This CDR3 contains 13 residues. In germline, CDR1 is SGHAT, CDR2 FQNNGV. CDR3 protein: CASSLETGSEQYF. CDR3 DNA: TGTGCCAGCAGCTTAGAGACTGGGTCCGAGCAGTACTTC.

The chain couples TRBV18 to TRBJ2-7; the match to TRBD1 covers 7 bases. Germline CDR1 reads KGHSH; CDR2 reads LQKENI. The V and J ends lost 4 bases and 2 bases, in that order; junction bases with no gene match: 2. This CDR3 has 13 residues. CDR3 amino acids: CASSQGGPYEQYF. CDR3 nucleotide sequence: TGTGCCAGCTCACAAGGGGGCCCCTACGAGCAGTACTTC.

This clone came up a few times. The rearrangement joins TRBV29-1 to TRBJ1-1; 7 bases map to TRBD1. This CDR3 is built from 12 residues. Germline V lookup: CDR1 SQVTM, CDR2 ANQGSEA. J lost 7 bases, V lost 6 bases, and 8 bases had no gene match. The CDR3 region is CSVGDRVSEAFF. The CDR3 nucleotides are TGCAGCGTCGGTGACAGGGTGAGTGAAGCTTTCTTT.

The CDR3 protein is CASSPSITSGKYNEQFF. The CDR3 DNA is TGTGCCAGCAGCCCCTCCATCACTAGCGGGAAGTACAATGAGCAGTTCTTC. V usage is TRBV7-3 and J usage is TRBJ2-1; 10 bases are shared with TRBD2. Per the germline V gene, CDR1 is SGHTA and CDR2 is FQGTGA. CDR3 length equals 17 residues. V trimming: 5 bases; J trimming: 4 bases; junction bases outside the gene matches: 11.